Listed here are 9 T cell receptor beta chains from one sample, sequenced in a study of T cells in Graves' hyperthyroidism and ophthalmopathy. It was RNA transcripts that yielded the amplified TCR beta CDR3 regions. HTBI primers drove first-round RT-PCR of the TCR CDR3. TCRdb redid the calling of the multiplex PCR reads with MiXCR, one entry per CDR3 protein. Of a few hundred thousand distinct CDR3 sequences listed, 15% to 18% were seen once; the top ten hold 6.5% to 8%. Specimen: blood. The receptors originated from a young woman with Graves' hyperthyroidism.

This clonotype was counted at least ten times. The chain recombines TRBV5-1 with TRBJ2-7; possibly TRBD1 for D (5 bases). CDR1 is SGHRS and CDR2 is YFSETQ in the germline V gene. Deletions cut 5 bases from V and 3 bases from J, with 12 bases between. The CDR3 totals 13 residues. The CDR3 protein is CASRPETDYEQYF. In nucleotides, the CDR3 is TGCGCCAGCAGACCGGAGACAGACTACGAGCAGTACTTC.

The chain carries TRBV5-6 and TRBJ2-1; D remains unclear. V was trimmed by 5 bases and J by 6 bases, leaving 6 bases between them. The CDR3 totals 11 residues. Germline V gene sequence: CDR1 SGHDT, CDR2 YYEEEE. The CDR3 DNA reads as TGTGCCAGCAGATTCGTCAATGAGCAGTTCTTC. It codes for CASRFVNEQFF.

V and J are TRBV29-1 and TRBJ2-5; D might be TRBD1 or TRBD2, each matching 5 bases. The V gene's germline CDR1 is SQVTM and CDR2 ANQGSEA. Trimming removed 0 bases at V and 9 bases at J, with 23 bases between. The CDR3 consists of 16 residues. Here the CDR3 DNA reads TGCAGCGTTGAAGATCTTGGGGGTAAAGGGTTAGGGGCCCAGTACTTC. The encoded protein is CSVEDLGGKGLGAQYF.

This clonotype was counted a few times. The chain links TRBV5-1 to TRBJ1-3; D is uncertain. V was cut by 2 bases and J by 0 bases, with 12 bases left in between. Germline assignment: CDR1 SGHRS and CDR2 YFSETQ. The CDR3 has 16 residues. Written as DNA, the CDR3 is TGCGCCAGCAGCTTTAACGGGGTCTTCTCTGGAAACACCATATATTTT. This sequence encodes CASSFNGVFSGNTIYF.

This clonotype was seen repeatedly, ten times or more. The chain employs TRBV29-1 and TRBJ2-2; no definite D call. CDR3 length: 14 amino acids. Germline V gene sequence: CDR1 SQVTM, CDR2 ANQGSEA. V lost 3 bases and J 0 bases, leaving 8 bases between the germline ends. CDR3 residues: CSVEVQANTGELFF. DNA of the CDR3: TGCAGCGTTGAGGTGCAGGCGAACACCGGGGAGCTGTTTTTT.

This clonotype was found a few times. A much larger clonotype is one base distant, so this may be a read error. The genes are TRBV3-1 and TRBJ2-1; D call uncertain. This CDR3 region has 14 residues. CDR1 is LGHDT and CDR2 is YNNKEL in the germline V gene (reference sequence). V was shortened by 5 bases and J by 6 bases, with 14 bases between the two germline ends. The CDR3 DNA is TGTGCCAGCAGCGTCGGAGCGAGCTGCAATGAGCAGTTCTTC. Residues: CASSVGASCNEQFF.

This clonotype was counted many times. The chain combines TRBV28 with TRBJ2-1; D gene unclear. V lost 3 bases, J lost 7 bases, and 13 bases lay in between. Germline assignment: CDR1 MDHEN and CDR2 SYDVKM. The length of the CDR3 is 14 residues. The CDR3 loop is CASSFRLLSNEQFF. In DNA form, the CDR3 reads TGTGCCAGCAGTTTCCGTCTCCTCTCGAATGAGCAGTTCTTC.

A remark on this clonotype: One end of the junction varies from germline; a read error may be responsible. This chain joins TRBV24-1 and TRBJ1-5; D ambiguous. The germline gives CDR1 KGHDR, CDR2 SFDVKD. The CDR3 has 15 amino acids. The CDR3 region is CASSLGTRPNQPQHF. The CDR3 coding sequence is TGTGCCAGCAGTTTAGGCACTCGGCCCAATCAGCCCCAGCATTTT.

This clonotype was observed a few times. This chain links TRBV27 with TRBJ2-1, with TRBD2 matching 11 bases. The CDR3 is 14 amino acids. The trim removed 7 bases at V and 9 bases at J, leaving 8 bases unmatched. Germline assignment: CDR1 MNHEY and CDR2 SMNVEV (reference sequence). The CDR3 reads CASMATSGSSEQFF. CDR3 nucleotides: TGTGCCAGCATGGCCACTAGCGGGAGCTCTGAGCAGTTCTTC.